A selection of T cell receptor beta chains follows, all from one sample in a study of T cell repertoires in cytomegalovirus infection. TCRdb reprocessed the reads with MiXCR, giving one entry per CDR3 protein. The repertoire consists of fewer than 550,000 distinct CDR3 sequences, with roughly 30% occurring once and the leading ten covering 12% to 15%. The sequenced sample was PBMCs. These receptors all come from a human donor in good health (CMV status not recorded). Some clones in this sample may be carry-over from other donors' samples. The CDR3 runs from the conserved cysteine through the conserved F or W. Each record gives: CDR3 length, V gene, CDR3 protein.

13	TRBV6-6	CASSWSGDYEQYF
17	TRBV28	CASSLIRGRRTNQPQHF
16	TRBV5-6	CASSLGPGTTNTEAFF
14	TRBV7-2	CASSYSTSSYEQYF
15	TRBV5-4	CASSFFVGGFYEQYF
16	TRBV6-1	CASSERGHPTNYGYTF
15	TRBV4-1	CASSQSPGQLYGYTF
15	TRBV9	CASSLDRGRRETQYF
16	TRBV6-1	CASSGQLAGVFNEQFF
12	TRBV10-3	CAIGEQGSGYTF
14	TRBV19	CASSIETANTEAFF
12	TRBV28	CASRPPQGEAFF
15	TRBV2	CASSEGLRRDTEAFF
15	TRBV19	CASSIPGQGGTEAFF
12	TRBV29-1	CSVDWGQGGAFF
13	TRBV5-4	CASSLGGGRGYTF
17	TRBV27	CASSIRTGTGETYEQYF
16	TRBV2	CASSEMRSGALYEQYF
16	TRBV24-1	CATSDSARDGNYGYTF
14	TRBV28	CASSSPAGVETQYF
13	TRBV4-2	CASSPDANYGYTF
15	TRBV7-2	CASSSSRDRPGELFF
13	TRBV7-6	CASSVGTTYEQYF
15	TRBV4-1	CASSQVNTNTGELFF
16	TRBV7-7	CASSYGLAGGTDRQNF
16	TRBV20-1	CSAKTGGISYNSPLHF
12	TRBV7-8	CASSNNKRKLFF
13	TRBV5-1	CASSLEGPQPQHF
14	TRBV27	CASRGLAGGNEQFF
13	TRBV5-4	CASSASTRAEQFF
14	TRBV12-3/TRBV12-4	CASKYEHRSDEQFF
17	TRBV6-1	CASSLLTGITGANVLTF
16	TRBV6-5	CASSPTGQGGNQPQHF
12	TRBV6-6	CATWTGSYGYTF
12	TRBV29-1	CSVTGNNEKLFF
15	TRBV7-2	CASSLGTSVTYEQYF
16	TRBV19	CASSLPDQTSNQPQHF
12	TRBV6-1	CASTTGANVLTF
14	TRBV6-2/TRBV6-3	CASIRRSSYNEQFF
15	TRBV7-2	CASCLEPTDHYGYNF
14	TRBV7-2	CASSLSSHGSPLHF
17	TRBV6-1	CASILGLASSGANVLTF
11	TRBV6-1	CASSPGDRQHF
15	TRBV9	CASSVVSGSGTEAFF
12	TRBV12-3/TRBV12-4	CASSLRVLKQFF
14	TRBV7-3	CASSPKTGGGELFF
14	TRBV7-2	CASSPGGPGNTIYF
15	TRBV20-1	CSARLAGGRQETQYF